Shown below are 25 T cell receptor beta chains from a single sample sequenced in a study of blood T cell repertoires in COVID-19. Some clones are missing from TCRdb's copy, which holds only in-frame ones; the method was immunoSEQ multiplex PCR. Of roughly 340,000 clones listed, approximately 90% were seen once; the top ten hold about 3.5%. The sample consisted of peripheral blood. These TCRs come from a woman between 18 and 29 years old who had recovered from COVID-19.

The CDR3 region is CAKDFSYEQYV. The CDR3 coding sequence is TGTGCCAAGGACTTTTCTTACGAGCAGTACGTC. This rearrangement joins TRBV27 to TRBJ2-7; tentatively, D is TRBD2 (5 bases). V was pared by 10 bases and J by 4 bases, with 11 bases between. The germline V gene encodes CDR1 MNHEY and CDR2 SMNVEV (reference sequence). The CDR3 contains 11 residues.

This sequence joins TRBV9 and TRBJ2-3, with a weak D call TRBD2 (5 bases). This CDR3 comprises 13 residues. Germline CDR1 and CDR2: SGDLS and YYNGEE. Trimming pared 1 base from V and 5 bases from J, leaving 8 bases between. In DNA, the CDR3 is TGTGCCAGCAGCGTAACTAGTGAAGATACGCAGTATTTT. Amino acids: CASSVTSEDTQYF.

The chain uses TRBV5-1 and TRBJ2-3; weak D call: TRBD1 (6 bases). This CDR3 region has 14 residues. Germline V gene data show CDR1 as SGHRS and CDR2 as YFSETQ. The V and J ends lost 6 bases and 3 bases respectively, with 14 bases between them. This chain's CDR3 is CASTRQVGTDTQYF. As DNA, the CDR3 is TGCGCCAGCACGAGACAGGTGGGGACAGATACGCAGTATTTT.

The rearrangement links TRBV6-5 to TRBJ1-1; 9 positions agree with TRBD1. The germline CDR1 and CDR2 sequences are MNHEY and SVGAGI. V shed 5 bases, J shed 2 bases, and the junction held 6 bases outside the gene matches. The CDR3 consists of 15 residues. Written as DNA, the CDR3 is TGTGCCAGCAGTCGCCGACAGGGGGGTAACACTGAAGCTTTCTTT. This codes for CASSRRQGGNTEAFF.

CDR3 in amino acids: CASSQVPGQGGTRDTEAFF. As DNA, the CDR3 is TGCGCCAGCAGCCAAGTTCCGGGACAGGGGGGTACGAGGGACACTGAAGCTTTCTTT. This chain joins TRBV4-1 and TRBJ1-1; 11 nucleotides match TRBD1. Germline-derived CDR1 and CDR2 are MGHRA and YSYEKL. The CDR3 sequence is 19 residues long. V dropped 1 base and J dropped 3; count of bases not matched to a gene: 13.

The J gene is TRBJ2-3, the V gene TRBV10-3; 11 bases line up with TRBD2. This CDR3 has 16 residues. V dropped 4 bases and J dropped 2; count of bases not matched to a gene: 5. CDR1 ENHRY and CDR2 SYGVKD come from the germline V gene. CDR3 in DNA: TGTGCCATCAGTGGCGAGGGACTAGCGGACACAGATACGCAGTATTTT. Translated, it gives CAISGEGLADTDTQYF.

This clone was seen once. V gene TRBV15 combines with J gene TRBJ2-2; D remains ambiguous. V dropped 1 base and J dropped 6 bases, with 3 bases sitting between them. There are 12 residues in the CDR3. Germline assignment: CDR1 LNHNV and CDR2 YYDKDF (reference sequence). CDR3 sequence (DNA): TGTGCCACCAGCAGAGCCGCCGGGGAGCTGTTTTTT. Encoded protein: CATSRAAGELFF.

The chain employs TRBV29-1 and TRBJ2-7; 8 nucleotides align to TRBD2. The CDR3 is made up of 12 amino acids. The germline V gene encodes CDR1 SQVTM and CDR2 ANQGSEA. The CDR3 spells CSAEGLAREQYV. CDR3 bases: TGCAGCGCTGAAGGACTAGCACGAGAGCAGTACGTC.

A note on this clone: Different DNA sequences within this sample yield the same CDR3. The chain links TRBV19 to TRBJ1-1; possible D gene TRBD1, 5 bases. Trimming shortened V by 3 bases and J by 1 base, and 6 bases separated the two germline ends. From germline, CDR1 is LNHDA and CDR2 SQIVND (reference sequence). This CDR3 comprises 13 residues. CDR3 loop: CASSIGGNTEAFF. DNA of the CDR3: TGTGCCAGTAGTATCGGGGGGAACACTGAAGCTTTCTTT. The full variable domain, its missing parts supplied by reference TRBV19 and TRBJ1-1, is DGGITQSPKYLFRKEGQNVTLSCEQNLNHDAMYWYRQDPGQGLRLIYYSQIVNDFQKGDIAEGYSVSREKKESFPLTVTSAQKNPTAFYLCASSIGGNTEAFFGQGTRLTVV.

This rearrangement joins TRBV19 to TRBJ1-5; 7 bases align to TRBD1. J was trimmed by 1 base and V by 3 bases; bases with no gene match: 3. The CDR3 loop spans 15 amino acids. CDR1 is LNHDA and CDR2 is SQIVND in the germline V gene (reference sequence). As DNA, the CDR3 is TGTGCCAGTAGTATTGGGACAGTCAGCAATCAGCCCCAGCATTTT. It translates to CASSIGTVSNQPQHF.

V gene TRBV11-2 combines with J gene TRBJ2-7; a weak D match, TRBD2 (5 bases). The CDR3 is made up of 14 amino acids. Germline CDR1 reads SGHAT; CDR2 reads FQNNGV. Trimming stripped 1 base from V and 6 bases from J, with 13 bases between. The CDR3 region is CASSLGLSVGEQYV. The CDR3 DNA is TGTGCCAGCAGCTTAGGCCTTAGCGTCGGCGAGCAGTACGTC.

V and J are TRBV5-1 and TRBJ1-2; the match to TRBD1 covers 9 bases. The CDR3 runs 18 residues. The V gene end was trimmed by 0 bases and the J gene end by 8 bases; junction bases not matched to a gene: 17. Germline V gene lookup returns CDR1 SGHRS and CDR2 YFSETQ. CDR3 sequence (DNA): TGCGCCAGCAGCTTGGGTCCGTCGGGACAGGGTGTTTCCCACGGCTACACCTTC. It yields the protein CASSLGPSGQGVSHGYTF.

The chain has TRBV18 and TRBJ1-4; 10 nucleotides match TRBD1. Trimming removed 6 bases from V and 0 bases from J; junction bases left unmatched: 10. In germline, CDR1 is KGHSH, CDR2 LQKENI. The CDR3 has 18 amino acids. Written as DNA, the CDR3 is TGTGCCAGCTCGCAAAGACAGGGGGCGATTTCAACTAATGAAAAACTGTTTTTT. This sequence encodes CASSQRQGAISTNEKLFF.

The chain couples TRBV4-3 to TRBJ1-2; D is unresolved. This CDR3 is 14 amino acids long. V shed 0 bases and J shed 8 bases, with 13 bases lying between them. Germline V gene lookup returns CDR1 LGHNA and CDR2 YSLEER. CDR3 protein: CASSQDHRDHGYTF. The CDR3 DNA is TGCGCCAGCAGCCAAGATCATCGGGATCACGGCTACACCTTC.

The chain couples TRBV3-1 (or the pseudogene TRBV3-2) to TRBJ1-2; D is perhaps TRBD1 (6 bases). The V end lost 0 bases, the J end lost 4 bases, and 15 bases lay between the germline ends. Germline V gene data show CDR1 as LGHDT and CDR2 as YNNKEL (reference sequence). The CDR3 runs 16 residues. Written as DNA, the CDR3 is TGTGCCAGCAGCCAAGATTTTTCAGGGGTTATCTATGGCTACACCTTC. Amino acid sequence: CASSQDFSGVIYGYTF.

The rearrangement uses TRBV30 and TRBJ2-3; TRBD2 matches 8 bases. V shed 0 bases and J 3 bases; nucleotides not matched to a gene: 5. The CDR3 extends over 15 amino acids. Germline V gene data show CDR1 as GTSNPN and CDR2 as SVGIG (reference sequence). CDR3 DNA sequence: TGTGCCTGGAGTGTCCCAGCGGGGGCTACAGATACGCAGTATTTT. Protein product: CAWSVPAGATDTQYF.

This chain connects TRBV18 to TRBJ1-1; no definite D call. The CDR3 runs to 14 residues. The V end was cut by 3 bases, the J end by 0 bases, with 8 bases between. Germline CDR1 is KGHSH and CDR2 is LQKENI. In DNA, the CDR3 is TGTGCCAGCTCACCCGGAGAAATGAACACTGAAGCTTTCTTT. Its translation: CASSPGEMNTEAFF.

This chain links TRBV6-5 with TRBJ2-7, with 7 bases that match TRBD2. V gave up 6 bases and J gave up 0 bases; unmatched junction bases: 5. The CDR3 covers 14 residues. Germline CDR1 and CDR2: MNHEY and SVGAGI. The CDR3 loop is CASRTSGGSYEQYV. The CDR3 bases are TGTGCCAGCAGAACCTCGGGAGGCTCCTACGAGCAGTACGTC.

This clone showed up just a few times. CDR3 amino acids: CASSVTGGSSPLHF. The CDR3 region has the DNA TGTGCCAGTAGTGTGACAGGGGGGAGCTCACCCCTCCACTTT. The chain has TRBV19 and TRBJ1-6, with 9 bases fitting TRBD1. Germline CDR1 and CDR2: LNHDA and SQIVND (reference sequence). The CDR3 extends over 14 amino acids. V was pared by 5 bases and J by 10 bases, with 6 bases of the junction left unmatched.

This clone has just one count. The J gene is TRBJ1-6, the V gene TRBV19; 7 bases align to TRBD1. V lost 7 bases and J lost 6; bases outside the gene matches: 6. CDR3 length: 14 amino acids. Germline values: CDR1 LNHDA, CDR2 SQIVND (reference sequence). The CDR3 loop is CASTDRVGNSPLHF. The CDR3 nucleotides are TGTGCCAGTACCGACAGGGTTGGTAATTCACCCCTCCACTTT. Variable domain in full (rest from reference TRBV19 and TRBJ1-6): DGGITQSPKYLFRKEGQNVTLSCEQNLNHDAMYWYRQDPGQGLRLIYYSQIVNDFQKGDIAEGYSVSREKKESFPLTVTSAQKNPTAFYLCASTDRVGNSPLHFGNGTRLTVT.

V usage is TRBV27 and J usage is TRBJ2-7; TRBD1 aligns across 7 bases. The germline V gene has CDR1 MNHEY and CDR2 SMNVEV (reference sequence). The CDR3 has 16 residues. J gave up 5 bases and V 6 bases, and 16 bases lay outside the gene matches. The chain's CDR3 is CASRPMTGFSTHEQYV. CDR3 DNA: TGTGCCAGCAGACCTATGACAGGGTTTTCAACCCACGAGCAGTACGTC.

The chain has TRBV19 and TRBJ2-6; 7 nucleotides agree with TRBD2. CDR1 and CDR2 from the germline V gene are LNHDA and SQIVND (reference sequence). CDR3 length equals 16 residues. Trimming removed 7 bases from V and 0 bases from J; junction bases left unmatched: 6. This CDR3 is CASTVAGNSGANVLTF. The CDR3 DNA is TGTGCCAGTACCGTAGCGGGTAACTCTGGGGCCAACGTCCTGACTTTC.

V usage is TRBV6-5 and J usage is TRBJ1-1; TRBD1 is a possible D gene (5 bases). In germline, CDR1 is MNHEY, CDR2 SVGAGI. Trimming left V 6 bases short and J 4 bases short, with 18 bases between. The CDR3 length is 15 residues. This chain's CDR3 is CASSTPAGPGTEAFF. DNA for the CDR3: TGTGCCAGCAGCACACCGGCGGGGCCTGGCACTGAAGCTTTCTTT.

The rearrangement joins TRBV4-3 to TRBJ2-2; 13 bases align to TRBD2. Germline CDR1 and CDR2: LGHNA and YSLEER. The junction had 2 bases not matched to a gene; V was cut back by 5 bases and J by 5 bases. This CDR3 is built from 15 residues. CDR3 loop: CASSKTSGRTGELFF. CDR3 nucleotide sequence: TGCGCCAGCAGCAAGACTAGCGGGAGGACCGGGGAGCTGTTTTTT.

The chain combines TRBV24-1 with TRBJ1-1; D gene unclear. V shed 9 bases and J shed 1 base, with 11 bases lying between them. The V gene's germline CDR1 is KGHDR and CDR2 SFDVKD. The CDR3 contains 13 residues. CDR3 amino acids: CATRRDSNTEAFF. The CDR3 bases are TGTGCCACCCGACGGGATTCGAACACTGAAGCTTTCTTT.